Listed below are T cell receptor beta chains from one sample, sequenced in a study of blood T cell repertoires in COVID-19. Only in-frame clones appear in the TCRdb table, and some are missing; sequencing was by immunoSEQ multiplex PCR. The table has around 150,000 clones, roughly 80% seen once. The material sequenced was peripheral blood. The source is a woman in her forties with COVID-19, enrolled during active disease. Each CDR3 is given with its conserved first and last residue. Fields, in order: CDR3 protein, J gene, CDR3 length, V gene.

CASQLPPGELFF TRBJ2-2 12 TRBV5-6
CSVLGAGGPYEQYF TRBJ2-7 14 TRBV29-1
CASSYSDRGSYNEQFF TRBJ2-1 16 TRBV6-5
CASRDTGRYEQYF TRBJ2-7 13 TRBV4-1
CASSTGGRAYEQYF TRBJ2-7 14 TRBV28
CASSITGQGLNSNQPQHF TRBJ1-5 18 TRBV19
CAWRKTRVEQYF TRBJ2-7 12 TRBV30
CASSILAGAPNNEQFF TRBJ2-1 16 TRBV19
CSVKGARDSGANVLTF TRBJ2-6 16 TRBV29-1
CASSRGGEAFF TRBJ1-1 11 TRBV4-1
CASTFSGGEQYF TRBJ2-7 12 TRBV28
CASSQGGGIGNTEAFF TRBJ1-1 16 TRBV4-1
CASSFMRNYEQYF TRBJ2-7 13 TRBV11-2
CASSYFRSSGANVLTF TRBJ2-6 16 TRBV6-5
CASSLATLAGGQETQYF TRBJ2-5 17 TRBV5-4
CASSLGAVSYEQYF TRBJ2-7 14 TRBV5-6
CASSRAGANGYTF TRBJ1-2 13 TRBV28
CASIGTSSGEQYF TRBJ2-7 13 TRBV11-2
CASSLSTGSVQAQHF TRBJ1-5 15 TRBV27
CASSPTPPDTDTQYF TRBJ2-3 15 TRBV14
CASSFYVGTGVSSNVLTF TRBJ2-6 18 TRBV7-9
CASSIVSRVHQPQHF TRBJ1-5 15 TRBV19
CASTQVGQGGRFF TRBJ2-1 13 TRBV7-2
CASSFPRAGGQDEQFF TRBJ2-1 16 TRBV6-5
CASSQNAGTLNEQFF TRBJ2-1 15 TRBV4-2
CASSDGGLAGSSYNEQFF TRBJ2-1 18 TRBV6-4
CSARGEGGKNIQYF TRBJ2-4 14 TRBV29-1
CASSRLGGPSGNTIYF TRBJ1-3 16 TRBV2
CASSFPPLYF TRBJ2-3 10 TRBV27
CASARGMTSVADTQYF TRBJ2-3 16 TRBV27
CASSLGGVGTGEQFF TRBJ2-1 15 TRBV7-9
CASSLDGSSGNTIYF TRBJ1-3 15 TRBV5-1
CASSFLAGPADTQYF TRBJ2-3 15 TRBV11-2
CASSAEVVRTDTQYF TRBJ2-3 15 TRBV3-1/TRBV3-2
CASSSSPGQETQYF TRBJ2-5 14 TRBV28
CASSEDVMNTEAFF TRBJ1-1 14 TRBV6-1
CASSFNSDRGGGYTF TRBJ1-2 15 TRBV4-1
CASRSTSGSTGELFF TRBJ2-2 15 TRBV9
CASSLLHGDKNIQYF TRBJ2-4 15 TRBV5-6
CSASLGQGEAFF TRBJ1-1 12 TRBV20-1
CASTRDRGDEQFF TRBJ2-1 13 TRBV27
CSARGGVNQPQHF TRBJ1-5 13 TRBV20-1
CASSIRQPSGANVLTF TRBJ2-6 16 TRBV19